This entry lists 31 T cell receptor beta chains sequenced from one sample in a study of blood T cell repertoires in COVID-19. TCRdb's table, derived via immunoSEQ multiplex PCR, lists solely in-frame clones and lacks some. The sample holds some 300,000 clones, around nine tenths seen once. Sequencing input: PBMCs or T cells enriched from blood (not recorded which). Receptors were obtained from an older woman in a cohort exposed to, infected with or recovered from COVID-19 (not recorded which).

The chain employs TRBV4-2 and TRBJ2-1, with D unclear. The V and J ends lost 4 bases and 0 bases respectively, with 10 bases between them. Germline V gene sequence: CDR1 LGHNA, CDR2 YNFKEQ. CDR3 length equals 15 residues. In DNA, the CDR3 is TGTGCCAGCAGCCCCCGACAAAGCTCCTACAATGAGCAGTTCTTC. It specifies CASSPRQSSYNEQFF.

The CDR3, as DNA: TGCGCCAGCAGCTTGGAACAGGGGGTCACCGGGGAGCTGTTTTTT. Residues: CASSLEQGVTGELFF. The chain uses TRBV5-1 and TRBJ2-2, with 8 positions matching TRBD1. Germline lookup yields CDR1 SGHRS and CDR2 YFSETQ. The V gene end was trimmed by 0 bases and the J gene end by 4 bases; junction bases not matched to a gene: 2. The CDR3 is made up of 15 amino acids.

The chain couples TRBV2 to TRBJ1-3; 10 nucleotides agree with TRBD1. Unmatched junction bases numbered 8, after V lost 7 bases and J lost 2 bases. CDR3 length equals 16 residues. Germline assignment: CDR1 SNHLY and CDR2 FYNNEI. CDR3 region: CASIGRDRGPGNTIYF. The CDR3 nucleotides are TGTGCCAGCATTGGAAGGGACAGGGGCCCTGGAAACACCATATATTTT.

This chain links TRBV28 with TRBJ2-1, with TRBD2 as a possible D gene (5 bases). The CDR3 runs to 18 residues. Trimming cost V 3 bases and J 2 bases, with 20 bases left between them. Germline CDR1 and CDR2: MDHEN and SYDVKM. CDR3 DNA sequence: TGTGCCAGCAGTTTGGCAGAGTGGCTAGCTAGCCCCTACAATGAGCAGTTCTTC. This translates into CASSLAEWLASPYNEQFF.

The chain combines TRBV28 with TRBJ1-1; 10 bases are a match to TRBD1. The germline CDR1 and CDR2 sequences are MDHEN and SYDVKM. The CDR3 is 16 amino acids. Germline trimming cut 5 bases from V and 4 bases from J; bases unmatched to any gene: 10. Here the CDR3 reads CASSRRQGAGVTEAFF. The CDR3 DNA reads as TGTGCCAGCAGTAGGCGACAGGGGGCGGGAGTCACTGAAGCTTTCTTT.

The V gene is TRBV9, the J gene TRBJ2-3, with 14 bases matching TRBD2. The CDR3 has 17 amino acids. The J segment lost 4 bases and the V segment lost 4 bases, leaving 8 bases of the junction unmatched. Germline lookup yields CDR1 SGDLS and CDR2 YYNGEE. CDR3 loop: CASSPRGTSGRSDTQYF. CDR3 DNA sequence: TGTGCCAGCAGCCCTAGGGGGACTAGCGGGAGATCAGATACGCAGTATTTT.

The chain has TRBV25-1 and TRBJ2-3, with 9 bases aligning to TRBD1. The length of the CDR3 is 15 residues. Trimming cost V 1 base and J 2 bases; bases outside gene matches: 1. Germline CDR1 reads MGHDK; CDR2 reads SYGVNS. CDR3 coding DNA: TGTGCCAGCAGTGAATGGGACAGGGACACAGATACGCAGTATTTT. This sequence encodes CASSEWDRDTDTQYF.

J is TRBJ1-2 and V is TRBV28, with 10 bases identical to TRBD1. V lost 6 bases and J lost 8; bases outside the gene matches: 6. CDR1 is MDHEN, CDR2 SYDVKM, per germline. This CDR3 has 13 amino acids. DNA for the CDR3: TGTGCCAGCAGCATTGGACAGGGGGACGGCTACACCTTC. It encodes CASSIGQGDGYTF.

The gene calls are TRBV7-2 and TRBJ2-1; D uncertain. Trimming removed 1 base at V and 4 bases at J, with 8 bases between. The CDR3 runs to 14 residues. Germline-derived CDR1 and CDR2 are SGHTA and FQGNSA. CDR3 nucleotide sequence: TGTGCCAGCAGCTTAGGGAGAGGTTACAATGAGCAGTTCTTC. It specifies CASSLGRGYNEQFF.

The chain has TRBV30 and TRBJ2-5, with TRBD2 as a possible D gene (5 bases). The V end lost 2 bases, the J end lost 5 bases, and 12 bases lay between the germline ends. Germline loops: CDR1 GTSNPN, CDR2 SVGIG (reference sequence). This CDR3 has 13 residues. CDR3 sequence (DNA): TGTGCCTGGAGTTCGGCTAGCTGGGAGACCCAGTACTTC. Amino acid sequence: CAWSSASWETQYF.

The chain has TRBV10-3 and TRBJ2-7; D might be TRBD1 (5 bases). Germline CDR1 ENHRY, CDR2 SYGVKD. V lost 0 bases, J lost 0 bases, and 9 bases lay in between. The CDR3 has 15 residues. The CDR3 DNA reads as TGTGCCATCAGTGAGTCGCGGCAGGGCTCCTACGAGCAGTACTTC. It specifies CAISESRQGSYEQYF.

This chain joins TRBV3-1 (or the pseudogene TRBV3-2) and TRBJ1-1, with D tentatively TRBD1 (6 bases). Per germline, CDR1 LGHDT and CDR2 YNNKEL (reference sequence). The CDR3 consists of 16 residues. V was cut by 4 bases and J by 7 bases, with 22 bases left in between. The CDR3 nucleotides read TGTGCCAGCAGCCCCCCTAGGGCGGGGGCTATTGTTGAAGCTTTCTTT. Translation gives CASSPPRAGAIVEAFF.

This rearrangement joins TRBV12-3 or TRBV12-4 to TRBJ2-1, with 7 positions matching TRBD2. The CDR3 loop spans 11 amino acids. V was clipped by 3 bases and J by 15 bases; unmatched bases: 5. The CDR3 DNA is TGTGCCAGCAGTTTCAGTGCGGGAGCGTTCTTC. Its translation is CASSFSAGAFF.

The V call is TRBV18, the J call TRBJ1-1; D gene unclear. CDR1 and CDR2 from the germline V gene are KGHSH and LQKENI. Trimming removed 5 bases from V and 2 bases from J, with 9 bases in between. The CDR3 is 13 residues long. CDR3 protein: CASSGGSNTEAFF. CDR3 sequence (DNA): TGTGCCAGCTCAGGAGGGTCTAACACTGAAGCTTTCTTT.

The chain recombines TRBV28 with TRBJ2-7; 9 bases map to TRBD2. J gave up 7 bases and V 7 bases, and 11 bases lay outside the gene matches. The germline V gene encodes CDR1 MDHEN and CDR2 SYDVKM. The CDR3 contains 14 residues. CDR3 region: CASKTLAGEREQYF. The CDR3 nucleotides read TGTGCCAGCAAAACGTTAGCGGGAGAACGGGAGCAGTACTTC.

The V gene is TRBV10-1, the J gene TRBJ2-2; the D gene is possibly TRBD1 (6 bases). Germline V CDR1 and CDR2: WNHNN, SYGVQD (reference sequence). Trimming cost V 1 base and J 4 bases, with 7 bases left between them. The CDR3 has 14 amino acids. CDR3 protein: CASSEFRGTGELFF. CDR3 DNA: TGCGCCAGCAGTGAGTTCAGGGGCACCGGGGAGCTGTTTTTT.

V and J are TRBV5-1 and TRBJ2-5; D is perhaps TRBD2 (5 bases). The CDR3 spans 13 residues. Germline lookup yields CDR1 SGHRS and CDR2 YFSETQ. Trimming stripped 0 bases from V and 4 bases from J, with 7 bases between. The CDR3 loop is CASSLVGVETQYF. The CDR3 bases are TGCGCCAGCAGCTTGGTCGGGGTAGAGACCCAGTACTTC.

The rearrangement uses TRBV7-2 and TRBJ1-2; 7 bases fit TRBD1. The CDR3 is 14 amino acids. Germline V gene data show CDR1 as SGHTA and CDR2 as FQGNSA. The ends lost 5 bases at V and 6 bases at J; junction bases unmatched: 9. The CDR3 loop reads CASSVDRVVDGYTF. In nucleotides, the CDR3 is TGTGCCAGCAGCGTCGACAGGGTAGTTGATGGCTACACCTTC.

V is TRBV18 and J is TRBJ2-1; TRBD2 might be the D (6 bases). Germline CDR1 is KGHSH and CDR2 is LQKENI. V was shortened by 0 bases and J by 5 bases, with 14 bases between the two germline ends. The CDR3 is 16 residues long. The CDR3 loop is CASSPPTGAINNEQFF. CDR3 nucleotide sequence: TGTGCCAGCTCACCACCGACGGGAGCAATCAACAATGAGCAGTTCTTC.

This clone was seen just once. The genes are TRBV7-9 and TRBJ2-5; D is unclear. The CDR3 has 14 residues. Germline CDR1 and CDR2: SEHNR and FQNEAQ (reference sequence). V gave up 1 base and J gave up 5 bases, with 11 bases separating them. The CDR3 reads CASSLGSLTETQYF. CDR3 DNA sequence: TGTGCCAGCAGCTTAGGAAGTCTAACGGAGACCCAGTACTTC. Supplemented by reference TRBV7-9 and TRBJ2-5, the full variable domain reads DTGVSQNPRHKITKRGQNVTFRCDPISEHNRLYWYRQTLGQGPEFLTYFQNEAQLEKSRLLSDRFSAERPKGSFSTLEIQRTEQGDSAMYLCASSLGSLTETQYFGPGTRLLVL.

CDR3 protein: CASSLAAGQDGYTF. The CDR3 DNA sequence: TGTGCCAGCAGCTTAGCAGCAGGACAGGATGGCTACACCTTC. The chain employs TRBV7-2 and TRBJ1-2; 7 bases line up with TRBD1. J lost 6 bases, V lost 0 bases, and 4 bases had no gene match. Germline V lookup: CDR1 SGHTA, CDR2 FQGNSA. The CDR3 is 14 amino acids. The whole variable domain, remainder taken from reference TRBV7-2 and TRBJ1-2, is GAGVSQSPSNKVTEKGKDVELRCDPISGHTALYWYRQSLGQGLEFLIYFQGNSAPDKSGLPSDRFSAERTGGSVSTLTIQRTQQEDSAVYLCASSLAAGQDGYTFGSGTRLTVV.

The genes are TRBV9 and TRBJ2-3, with a possible D match to TRBD1 (6 bases). The CDR3 is 16 amino acids. V was clipped by 3 bases and J by 4 bases, with 18 bases between them. Germline lookup yields CDR1 SGDLS and CDR2 YYNGEE. The CDR3 loop is CASSAQLPGVSDTQYF. The DNA for the CDR3 is TGTGCCAGCAGCGCCCAACTCCCAGGGGTCTCAGATACGCAGTATTTT.

V and J are TRBV6-1 and TRBJ1-5, with D hard to call. CDR3 length equals 14 residues. The germline gives CDR1 MNHNS, CDR2 SASEGT. With 3 bases removed from V and 0 bases from J, the gap between germline ends came to 6 bases. The chain's CDR3 is CASSEGSSNQPQHF. CDR3 DNA: TGTGCCAGCAGTGAGGGCAGTAGCAATCAGCCCCAGCATTTT.

V gene TRBV11-2 combines with J gene TRBJ2-5; D call uncertain. Germline values: CDR1 SGHAT, CDR2 FQNNGV. The V end lost 3 bases, the J end lost 5 bases, and 10 bases lay between the germline ends. This CDR3 comprises 13 residues. CDR3 residues: CASSFSAPETQYF. The CDR3 region has the DNA TGTGCCAGCAGCTTTAGTGCGCCGGAGACCCAGTACTTC.

The genes are TRBV28 and TRBJ2-7; TRBD1 agrees at 7 bases. The CDR3 spans 13 residues. CDR1 and CDR2 from the germline V gene are MDHEN and SYDVKM. With V trimmed by 3 bases and J by 6 bases, 5 bases remained unmatched. The CDR3 region has the DNA TGTGCCAGCAGTTTGGCACAGGGGTTCGAGCAGTACTTC. Amino acid sequence: CASSLAQGFEQYF. Filled out from reference TRBV28 and TRBJ2-7, the complete variable domain reads DVKVTQSSRYLVKRTGEKVFLECVQDMDHENMFWYRQDPGLGLRLIYFSYDVKMKEKGDIPEGYSVSREKKERFSLILESASTNQTSMYLCASSLAQGFEQYFGPGTRLTVT.

The sample holds one count of this clone. V usage is TRBV28 and J usage is TRBJ1-1; tentatively, D is TRBD1 (5 bases). Trimming took 8 bases from V and 0 from J, leaving 22 bases between them. Germline V lookup: CDR1 MDHEN, CDR2 SYDVKM. The CDR3 totals 17 residues. CDR3 nucleotides: TGTGCCAGCTCTCGCCCCCGGGGGAACGGGATGAACACTGAAGCTTTCTTT. The encoded protein is CASSRPRGNGMNTEAFF.

This chain uses TRBV12-3 or TRBV12-4 with TRBJ2-3; the match to TRBD1 covers 8 bases. J lost 2 bases, V lost 6 bases, and 1 base had no gene match. The length of the CDR3 is 13 residues. The CDR3 nucleotides are TGTGCCAGCAGGACAGGGGCCACAGATACGCAGTATTTT. Its protein is CASRTGATDTQYF.

This chain uses TRBV5-6 with TRBJ1-1, with 7 nucleotides matching TRBD1. CDR3 length: 17 residues. From germline, CDR1 is SGHDT and CDR2 YYEEEE. J gave up 4 bases and V 4 bases, and 16 bases lay outside the gene matches. CDR3 amino acids: CASSRPDRDRRVTEAFF. CDR3 nucleotide sequence: TGTGCCAGCAGCCGCCCCGACAGGGATAGGCGGGTCACTGAAGCTTTCTTT.

The rearrangement links TRBV28 to TRBJ1-5, with unresolved D. CDR3 length equals 12 residues. Germline CDR1 MDHEN, CDR2 SYDVKM. Between the trimmed V and J ends, which lost 6 bases and 9 bases, there was a span of 12 bases. The CDR3 bases are TGTGCCAGCAGCCCCCCGGGGAGGCCCCAGCATTTT. Its translation: CASSPPGRPQHF.

This rearrangement joins TRBV7-3 to TRBJ2-3, with D perhaps matching TRBD1 (5 bases). V was trimmed by 4 bases and J by 1 base, leaving 15 bases between them. The CDR3 has 16 residues. Germline V gene sequence: CDR1 SGHTA, CDR2 FQGTGA. CDR3 in DNA: TGTGCCAGCAGCTATGCCAGGGCATTGGGCACAGATACGCAGTATTTT. Protein sequence: CASSYARALGTDTQYF.

V gene TRBV6-5 combines with J gene TRBJ1-6, with TRBD1 identical over 7 bases. CDR1 and CDR2 (germline): MNHEY, SVGAGI. Unmatched junction bases numbered 9, after V lost 0 bases and J lost 10 bases. The CDR3 loop spans 16 amino acids. The CDR3 DNA reads as TGTGCCAGCAGTTACTCGGAGGGGGCGCGTAGGTCACCCCTCCACTTT. Translated: CASSYSEGARRSPLHF.